This TCR beta chain is drawn from a study of cytomegalovirus exposure and HLA in healthy donors. Study outcomes and limitations: The number of N-insertions in an Asian-associated ancestry cluster was reportedly below the roughly 670-donor mean in a later analysis.

The table lists this clone with a count of one. Its target is unknown. The germline V gene has CDR1 SGDLS and CDR2 YYNGEE. The CDR3 consists of 14 residues. The ends were cut back, 3 bases at V and 4 bases at J, with 11 bases in the middle. The PCR made use of 60 Vbeta and 13 Jbeta primers. Libraries were prepared by immunoSEQ multiplex PCR; TCRdb keeps only in-frame clonotypes and omits some of them. Of 140,000 or so clones listed, approximately 82% are singletons. The chain uses TRBV9 and TRBJ2-1; D might be TRBD2 (5 bases). This clonotype was sampled from a woman aged 55-70 years in good health and CMV-seropositive. The sequencing input was PBMCs. CDR3 nucleotides: TGTGCCAGCAGCGCCGGTCGGGGATACAATGAGCAGTTCTTC. Translated: CASSAGRGYNEQFF.